The present T cell receptor beta chain was sequenced within a study of CXCR3-negative and CXCR3-positive naive CD8 T cells. Study results and caveats: Most assays used freshly isolated PBMCs, as cryopreservation partially reduced CXCR3. Naive subsets did not differ in surface CD5, and the authors estimated TCR strength using properties of the TRB CDR3. A higher hydrophobicity marked the TRB CDR3s of CXCR3-positive naive cells versus CXCR3-negative naive cells.

In terms of frequency, this clonotype is medium-sized (0.01 to 0.1%). Its antigen is unknown. The germline gives CDR1 GTSNPN, CDR2 SVGIG (reference sequence). CDR3 length: 12 amino acids. Identification of naive CD8+ T cells rested on CD45RO-CCR7+CD27+CD95- status. The libraries of TRB cDNA were prepared using 5' RACE with UMI labels. TCRdb re-analyzed the 5' RACE reads; it lists each CDR3 protein once, without DNA. The sample has 5,000 to 6,500 distinct CDR3 sequences, and its top ten clones hold about 1.5%. Sequencing input: naive CXCR3+ CD8+ T cells from blood. As to subset: CD45RO-CCR7+CD27+CD95- naive CD8+ T cells expressing CXCR3 (TNR3+). This TCR was sampled from a human donor in good health. Some clones in this sample may be carry-over from other donors' samples. The chain couples TRBV30 to TRBJ2-1. CDR3 sequence reads: CAWSNYYNEQFF. The full variable domain, with the rest looked up from reference TRBV30 and TRBJ2-1, is SQTIHQWPATLVQPVGSPLSLECTVEGTSNPNLYWYRQAAGRGLQLLFYSVGIGQISSEVPQNLSASRPQDRQFILSSKKLLLSDSGFYLCAWSNYYNEQFFGPGTRLTVL.